This T cell receptor beta chain originates from a study of cytomegalovirus exposure and HLA in healthy donors. This CDR3 has 13 amino acids. CDR1 LNHDA and CDR2 SQIVND come from the germline V gene (reference sequence). Deletions cut 0 bases from V and 5 bases from J, with 7 bases between. This clone was seen once. Data came from immunoSEQ multiplex PCR; TCRdb stores just in-frame clones and leaves some out. The data hold around 170,000 clones, with about 85% observed a single time. The clonotype originates from a man between 18 and 29 years old in good health and CMV-seropositive. The specimen was PBMCs. This chain links TRBV19 with TRBJ1-1; no definite D call. DNA of the CDR3: TGTGCCAGTAGTATAGAGACGGGAACTGAAGCTTTCTTT. Protein: CASSIETGTEAFF.